These 19 T cell receptor beta chains share one sample of origin, sequenced in a study of shared clonotypes between healthy human individuals. Libraries were prepared by immunoSEQ multiplex PCR; TCRdb keeps only in-frame clonotypes and omits some of them. The sample shows about 2.4 million clones, around 90% of them seen only once. Sequenced input: naive CD4+ T cells sorted from blood. Documented subset: CD45RA+ positively selected. The receptors derive from a man younger than 35 in good health.

The CDR3 reads CAISETGGNTDTQYF. The CDR3 DNA sequence: TGTGCCATCAGTGAGACAGGGGGAAACACAGATACGCAGTATTTT. The chain combines TRBV10-3 with TRBJ2-3; 8 bases are shared with TRBD1. V gave up 2 bases and J gave up 2 bases; unmatched junction bases: 3. The germline V gene has CDR1 ENHRY and CDR2 SYGVKD. The CDR3 extends over 15 amino acids.

The chain couples TRBV5-1 to TRBJ2-1; no definite D call. The CDR3 runs to 12 residues. Germline CDR1 SGHRS, CDR2 YFSETQ. Between the trimmed V and J ends, which lost 3 bases and 7 bases, there was a span of 8 bases. CDR3 protein: CASSSDLNEQFF. As DNA, the CDR3 is TGCGCCAGCAGCTCCGATCTTAATGAGCAGTTCTTC.

The CDR3 region is CASRLAILNEQFF. Here the CDR3 DNA reads TGTGCCAGCAGACTAGCGATCTTAAATGAGCAGTTCTTC. The gene calls are TRBV6-6 and TRBJ2-1; 7 bases fit TRBD2. V gave up 6 bases and J gave up 7 bases; unmatched junction bases: 6. The CDR3 loop spans 13 amino acids. Germline lookup yields CDR1 MNHNY and CDR2 SVGAGI (reference sequence).

CDR3 in amino acids: CASSLRISGNTIYF. CDR3 bases: TGTGCCAGTAGTCTACGGATCTCTGGAAACACCATATATTTT. The chain employs TRBV19 and TRBJ1-3; D not resolved. From germline, CDR1 is LNHDA and CDR2 SQIVND (reference sequence). This CDR3 contains 14 residues. The V gene lost 5 bases and the J gene lost 0 bases, with 8 bases spanning the gap.

In its sample, this clone was seen a few times. The chain has TRBV5-6 and TRBJ2-5, with a tentative D call TRBD2 (5 bases). The CDR3 is 15 amino acids. The ends were cut back, 2 bases at V and 5 bases at J, with 16 bases in the middle. The germline CDR1 and CDR2 sequences are SGHDT and YYEEEE. The CDR3 DNA sequence: TGTGCCAGCAGCTTAGTTCCGGGGAATGTGGAGACCCAGTACTTC. Amino acid sequence: CASSLVPGNVETQYF.

To note about this clone: Other DNA sequences of this sample code for an identical CDR3. The chain couples TRBV5-6 to TRBJ2-1; TRBD2 agrees at 10 bases. CDR3 length: 16 residues. Germline V gene sequence: CDR1 SGHDT, CDR2 YYEEEE. V lost 0 bases and J lost 0; bases outside the gene matches: 0. The CDR3 here is CASSLASGGSYNEQFF. The CDR3 DNA reads TGTGCCAGCAGCTTGGCTAGCGGGGGCTCCTACAATGAGCAGTTCTTC.

The chain joins TRBV10-3 to TRBJ2-5, with a weak D call TRBD2 (5 bases). CDR1 and CDR2 (germline): ENHRY, SYGVKD. V lost 3 bases, J lost 0 bases, and 11 bases lay in between. This CDR3 has 15 residues. This CDR3 is CAISEGAGDQETQYF. Here the CDR3 DNA reads TGTGCCATCAGTGAAGGCGCGGGCGACCAAGAGACCCAGTACTTC.

The chain carries TRBV7-9 and TRBJ2-7, with 8 bases aligning to TRBD1. Germline CDR1 is SEHNR and CDR2 is FQNEAQ (reference sequence). The CDR3 is made up of 14 amino acids. After removal of 4 bases from V and 4 bases from J, the junction contained 6 bases not matched to a gene. The CDR3: CASSYVGQAYEQYF. The CDR3 DNA reads TGTGCCAGCAGCTATGTGGGACAGGCGTACGAGCAGTACTTC.

The gene calls are TRBV5-1 and TRBJ2-2; weak D call: TRBD1 (5 bases). This CDR3 is 15 amino acids long. Looked up from germline, CDR1 is SGHRS and CDR2 is YFSETQ. Trimming removed 3 bases at V and 6 bases at J, with 15 bases between. The CDR3: CASSSSGKGPGELFF. CDR3 nucleotide sequence: TGCGCCAGCAGCTCGTCAGGGAAGGGCCCCGGGGAGCTGTTTTTT.

As concerns this clone: Other DNA sequences in this specimen translate into the identical CDR3. The rearrangement uses TRBV7-9 and TRBJ2-7, with 8 positions matching TRBD2. Per the germline V gene, CDR1 is SEHNR and CDR2 is FQNEAQ (reference sequence). This CDR3 has 13 residues. Losses at the gene ends were 4 bases for V and 3 bases for J; bases not matched to a gene: 2. DNA for the CDR3: TGTGCCAGCAGCTCAAGCGGGGGCTACGAGCAGTACTTC. Amino acids: CASSSSGGYEQYF.

The CDR3 here is CASSASGQSYEQYF. CDR3 sequence (DNA): TGCGCCAGCAGTGCAAGCGGCCAATCCTACGAGCAGTACTTC. The chain is built from TRBV10-2 and TRBJ2-7, with D possibly TRBD2 on 5 matching bases. The CDR3 sequence is 14 residues long. The germline CDR1 and CDR2 sequences are WSHSY and SAAADI. Trimming removed 4 bases from V and 1 base from J, with 11 bases in between.

The V call is TRBV27, the J call TRBJ2-1; 14 positions match TRBD2. The CDR3 extends over 19 amino acids. J gave up 4 bases and V 5 bases, and 13 bases lay outside the gene matches. Germline CDR1 is MNHEY and CDR2 is SMNVEV (reference sequence). DNA of the CDR3: TGTGCCAGCAGTCAAGACCCCGGGACTAGCGGGAGAGTTTACAATGAGCAGTTCTTC. As protein: CASSQDPGTSGRVYNEQFF.

This chain connects TRBV10-3 to TRBJ2-3; the D gene is possibly TRBD2 (6 bases). The CDR3 is 15 residues long. Deletions cut 8 bases from V and 1 base from J, with 16 bases between. Germline V gene lookup returns CDR1 ENHRY and CDR2 SYGVKD. The CDR3 is CAIRSGLLGTDTQYF. CDR3 DNA sequence: TGTGCCATCCGATCGGGACTCCTTGGCACAGATACGCAGTATTTT.

On this clone itself: The junction does not match germline at one end; this may be a read error. The chain is built from TRBV19 and TRBJ2-4; D is undetermined. Germline lookup yields CDR1 LNHDA and CDR2 SQIVND (reference sequence). This CDR3 comprises 14 residues. CDR3 nucleotides: TGTGCCAGCAGTAGGTCCGGAGCCAAAAACATTCAGTACTTC. This codes for CASSRSGAKNIQYF.

The V call is TRBV6-5, the J call TRBJ2-5; TRBD1 might be the D (5 bases). Per the germline V gene, CDR1 is MNHEY and CDR2 is SVGAGI. CDR3 length: 14 amino acids. The V end lost 4 bases, the J end lost 1 base, and 10 bases lay between the germline ends. The CDR3 region is CASSWGRVQETQYF. The CDR3 DNA follows: TGTGCCAGCAGTTGGGGCAGGGTCCAAGAGACCCAGTACTTC.

This chain uses TRBV6-6 with TRBJ2-3; no firm D call. The germline V gene encodes CDR1 MNHNY and CDR2 SVGAGI (reference sequence). The CDR3 spans 13 residues. V shed 8 bases and J shed 3 bases, with 12 bases lying between them. The CDR3 loop is CASDHLSTDTQYF. The CDR3 coding sequence is TGTGCCAGCGATCACCTAAGTACAGATACGCAGTATTTT.

Worth noting for this clone: Distinct nucleotide sequences in the sample also encode this CDR3. The J gene is TRBJ2-7, the V gene TRBV5-1; D tentatively fits TRBD1 or TRBD2 (5 bases each). Germline CDR1 is SGHRS and CDR2 is YFSETQ. This CDR3 has 14 amino acids. The V end lost 3 bases, the J end lost 2 bases, and 12 bases lay between the germline ends. In DNA, the CDR3 is TGCGCCAGCAGCTCGACCGGGACGGCCTACGAGCAGTACTTC. Amino acid sequence: CASSSTGTAYEQYF.

The V gene is TRBV4-1, the J gene TRBJ1-4, with D unresolved. Trimming took off 4 bases at V and 0 bases at J, with 15 bases between the two ends. There are 17 residues in the CDR3. Germline CDR1 MGHRA, CDR2 YSYEKL. CDR3 bases: TGCGCCAGCAGCCTGGGCTATTTGGGATCAACTAATGAAAAACTGTTTTTT. Protein sequence: CASSLGYLGSTNEKLFF.

The chain couples TRBV6-5 to TRBJ1-3, with TRBD1 as a possible D gene (5 bases). Trimming stripped 2 bases from V and 1 base from J, with 9 bases between. Germline CDR1 is MNHEY and CDR2 is SVGAGI. The CDR3 length is 15 residues. CDR3 protein: CASSYGQGSGNTIYF. The CDR3 DNA follows: TGTGCCAGCAGTTACGGGCAGGGTTCTGGAAACACCATATATTTT.